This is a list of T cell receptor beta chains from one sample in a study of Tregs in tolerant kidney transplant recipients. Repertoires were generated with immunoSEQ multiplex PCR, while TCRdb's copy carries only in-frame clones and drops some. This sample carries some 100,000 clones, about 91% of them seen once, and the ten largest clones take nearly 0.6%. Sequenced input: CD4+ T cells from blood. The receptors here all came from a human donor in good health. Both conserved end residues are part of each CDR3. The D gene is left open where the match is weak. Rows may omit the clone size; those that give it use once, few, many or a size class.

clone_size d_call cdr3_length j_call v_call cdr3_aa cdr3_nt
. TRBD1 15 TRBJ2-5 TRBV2 CASSTGGTRQETQYF TGTGCCAGCAGTACAGGGGGCACGAGACAAGAGACCCAGTACTTC
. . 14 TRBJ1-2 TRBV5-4 CASSIGSGNYGYTF TGTGCCAGCAGTATTGGGTCGGGTAACTATGGCTACACCTTC
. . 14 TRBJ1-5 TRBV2 CASTKGQQVTAQHF TGTGCCAGCACTAAAGGACAGCAGGTCACGGCCCAGCATTTT
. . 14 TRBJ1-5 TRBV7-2 CASSLSPRVGGIDF TGTGCCAGCAGCCTCTCTCCACGGGTTGGGGGGATTGATTTT
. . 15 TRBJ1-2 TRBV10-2 CASSGGATTNYGYTF TGCGCCAGCAGTGGGGGGGCCACGACTAACTATGGCTACACCTTC
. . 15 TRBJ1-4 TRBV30 CAWSRNTLAFGKLFF TGTGCCTGGAGTCGGAACACCCTAGCCTTCGGAAAACTGTTTTTT
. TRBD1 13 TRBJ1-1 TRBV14 CASRRTGTAEAFF TGTGCCAGCAGGCGGACAGGGACGGCTGAAGCTTTCTTT
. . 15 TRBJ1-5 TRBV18 CASSPNAGNNQPQHF TGTGCCAGCTCACCAAATGCCGGGAACAATCAGCCCCAGCATTTT
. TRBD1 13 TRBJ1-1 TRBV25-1 CASSQGGNTEAFF TGTGCCAGCAGTCAGGGGGGGAACACTGAAGCTTTCTTT
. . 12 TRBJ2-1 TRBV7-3 CASSLRGNEQFF TGTGCCAGCAGCTTAAGAGGGAATGAGCAGTTCTTC
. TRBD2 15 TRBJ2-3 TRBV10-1 CASRAGTSGADTQYF TGCGCCAGCAGGGCCGGGACTAGCGGGGCTGATACGCAGTATTTT
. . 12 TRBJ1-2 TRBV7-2 CASSPHVNGYTF TGTGCCAGCAGCCCGCATGTGAATGGCTACACCTTC
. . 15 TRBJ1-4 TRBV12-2 CASRFRTGLNEKLFF TGTGCAAGTCGCTTTAGGACGGGACTTAATGAAAAACTGTTTTTT
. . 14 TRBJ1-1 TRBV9 CASSSRNLNTEAFF TGTGCCAGCAGCTCACGGAACTTGAACACTGAAGCTTTCTTT
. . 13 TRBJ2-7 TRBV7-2 CASSLVMQNQQYF TGTGCCAGCAGCTTAGTTATGCAAAATCAGCAGTACTTC
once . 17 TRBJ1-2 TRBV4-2 CASSSRQTGSKSYGYTF TGTGCCAGCAGCTCCCGCCAGACCGGCAGTAAGTCCTATGGCTACACCTTC